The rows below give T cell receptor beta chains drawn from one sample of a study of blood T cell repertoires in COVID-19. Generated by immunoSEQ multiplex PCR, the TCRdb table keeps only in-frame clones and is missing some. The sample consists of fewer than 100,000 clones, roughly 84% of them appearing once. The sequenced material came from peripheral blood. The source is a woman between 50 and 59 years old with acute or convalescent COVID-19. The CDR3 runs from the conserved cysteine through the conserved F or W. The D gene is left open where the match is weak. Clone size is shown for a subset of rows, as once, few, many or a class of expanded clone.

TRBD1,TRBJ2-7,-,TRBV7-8,CASSLGDRGYEQYF,TGTGCCAGCAGCTTAGGTGACAGGGGTTACGAACAGTACTTC
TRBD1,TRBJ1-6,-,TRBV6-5,CASSPTGAHSPLHF,TGTGCCAGCAGTCCGACAGGGGCACATTCACCCCTCCACTTT
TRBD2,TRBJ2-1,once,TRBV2,CAIRKRGANNEQFF,TGTGCCATTCGCAAGCGGGGGGCTAACAATGAGCAGTTCTTC
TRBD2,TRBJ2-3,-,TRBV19,CASKRFSGGDTQYF,TGTGCCAGTAAGCGGTTCTCGGGAGGAGATACGCAGTATTTT
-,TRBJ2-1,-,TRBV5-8,CASSLGGLSEQFF,TGTGCCAGCAGCTTGGGAGGGTTAAGTGAGCAGTTCTTC
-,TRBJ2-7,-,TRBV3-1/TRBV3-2,CASSQGTRIASYEQYF,TGTGCCAGCAGCCAAGGTACGAGGATTGCGTCCTACGAGCAGTACTTC
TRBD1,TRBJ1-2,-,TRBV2,CASSEASGTAYGYTF,TGTGCCAGCAGTGAAGCATCCGGGACAGCTTATGGCTACACCTTC
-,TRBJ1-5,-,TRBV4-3,CASSQGGGVGQPQHF,TGCGCCAGCAGCCAAGGGGGAGGGGTCGGGCAGCCCCAGCATTTT
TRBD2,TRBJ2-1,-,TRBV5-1,CASSLGLAGGLGEQFF,TGCGCCAGCAGCTTGGGACTAGCGGGAGGTCTCGGTGAGCAGTTCTTC
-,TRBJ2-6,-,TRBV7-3,CASSFSGLAGANVLTF,TGTGCCAGCAGCTTCTCGGGACTGGCGGGGGCCAACGTCCTGACTTTC
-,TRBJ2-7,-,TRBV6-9,CTSRPGHLYEQYF,TGTACCAGCAGACCGGGACACCTCTACGAGCAGTACTTC
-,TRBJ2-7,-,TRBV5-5,CASSWDFSDYEQYF,TGTGCCAGCAGCTGGGACTTCTCAGACTACGAGCAGTACTTC
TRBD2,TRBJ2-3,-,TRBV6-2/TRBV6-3,CASSWGTSGRRWTDTQYF,TGTGCCAGCAGCTGGGGGACTAGCGGGAGAAGGTGGACAGATACGCAGTATTTT
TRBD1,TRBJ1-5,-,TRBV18,CASSPRTGVGQPQHF,TGTGCCAGCTCACCTAGGACAGGGGTGGGTCAGCCCCAGCATTTT
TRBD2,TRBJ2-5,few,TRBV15,CATSTSGRGGETQYF,TGTGCCACCAGCACTAGCGGGAGGGGCGGGGAGACCCAGTACTTC
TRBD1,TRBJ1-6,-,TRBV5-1,CASSLDRGHNSPLHF,TGCGCCAGCAGCTTGGACAGGGGCCATAATTCACCCCTCCACTTT
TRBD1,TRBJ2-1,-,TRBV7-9,CASSLGTGWGNEQFF,TGTGCCAGCAGCTTGGGGACAGGTTGGGGTAATGAGCAGTTCTTC
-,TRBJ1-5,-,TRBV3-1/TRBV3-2,CASSQGRVQPQHF,TGTGCCAGCAGCCAGGGGAGGGTTCAGCCCCAGCATTTT
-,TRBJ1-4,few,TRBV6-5,CASRDLRGEKLFF,TGTGCCAGCAGAGACCTCCGCGGGGAAAAACTGTTTTTT
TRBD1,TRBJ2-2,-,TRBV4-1,CASSQESGTGPYYTGELFF,TGCGCCAGCAGCCAAGAAAGTGGGACAGGGCCCTACTACACCGGGGAGCTGTTTTTT
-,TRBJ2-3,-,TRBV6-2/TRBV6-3,CASSYWGRNTDTQYF,TGTGCCAGCAGTTACTGGGGGAGGAACACAGATACGCAGTATTTT
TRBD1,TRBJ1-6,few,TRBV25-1,CASSWDRENSPLHF,TGTGCCAGCAGTTGGGACAGGGAAAATTCACCCCTCCACTTT
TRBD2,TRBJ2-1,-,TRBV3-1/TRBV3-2,CASKRGDNEQFF,TGTGCCAGCAAGCGGGGGGACAATGAGCAGTTCTTC
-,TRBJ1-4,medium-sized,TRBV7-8,CASSFRTNEKLFF,TGTGCCAGCAGCTTCCGGACAAATGAAAAACTGTTTTTT
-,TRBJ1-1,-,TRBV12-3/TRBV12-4,CASSRGEGGAFF,TGTGCCAGCAGTCGAGGGGAGGGGGGAGCTTTCTTT
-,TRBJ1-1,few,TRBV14,CASSLGQRGTEAFF,TGTGCCAGCAGCCTTGGACAGAGGGGCACTGAAGCTTTCTTT
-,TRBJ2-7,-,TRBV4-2,CASSSGEGYEQYF,TGTGCCAGCAGCTCGGGAGAGGGCTACGAGCAGTACTTC
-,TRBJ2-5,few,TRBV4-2,CASSQELAGKPYQETQYF,TGTGCCAGCAGCCAAGAATTGGCGGGCAAACCTTACCAAGAGACCCAGTACTTC
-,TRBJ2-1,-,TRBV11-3,CASSFGVYNEQFF,TGTGCCAGCAGCTTCGGGGTTTACAATGAGCAGTTCTTC
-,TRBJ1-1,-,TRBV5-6,CASSPGYSEAFF,TGTGCCAGCAGCCCAGGGTACTCTGAAGCTTTCTTT
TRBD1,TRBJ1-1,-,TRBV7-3,CASSSQPGQGAGAFF,TGTGCCAGCAGCTCGCAACCGGGACAGGGGGCCGGCGCTTTCTTT
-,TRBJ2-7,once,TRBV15,CATSREGGSYEQYF,TGTGCCACCAGCAGAGAGGGGGGATCCTACGAGCAGTACTTC
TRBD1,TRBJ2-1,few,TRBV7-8,CASSLGRETGEEQFF,TGTGCCAGCAGCTTAGGGCGTGAGACAGGGGAGGAGCAGTTCTTC
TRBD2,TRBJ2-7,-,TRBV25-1,CASSDSGLAAYEQYF,TGTGCCAGCAGTGATAGTGGACTAGCGGCCTACGAGCAGTACTTC
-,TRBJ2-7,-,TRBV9,CASSGRAFSGEQYF,TGTGCCAGCAGCGGACGGGCCTTTTCGGGGGAGCAGTACTTC
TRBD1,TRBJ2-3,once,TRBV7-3,CASSAHRGTQYF,TGTGCCAGCAGCGCACACAGGGGTACGCAGTATTTT
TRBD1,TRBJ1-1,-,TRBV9,CASSRSGQGYAEAFF,TGTGCCAGCAGCAGGTCGGGACAGGGGTACGCTGAAGCTTTCTTT
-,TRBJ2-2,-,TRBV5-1,CASSLKGAQGTGELFF,TGCGCCAGCAGCTTGAAAGGGGCGCAAGGCACCGGGGAGCTGTTTTTT
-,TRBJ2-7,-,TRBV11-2,CASSFNYRVYEQYF,TGTGCCAGCAGCTTCAATTACAGGGTTTACGAGCAGTACTTC
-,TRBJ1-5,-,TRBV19,CASSSDRRNQPQHF,TGTGCCAGTAGCTCAGACAGGCGGAATCAGCCCCAGCATTTT
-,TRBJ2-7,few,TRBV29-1,CSVEGVDSSYEQYF,TGCAGCGTTGAGGGAGTAGATAGCTCCTACGAGCAGTACTTC
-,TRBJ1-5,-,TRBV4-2,CASSFRDTVGNQPQHF,TGTGCCAGCAGCTTCCGGGACACAGTTGGCAATCAGCCCCAGCATTTT
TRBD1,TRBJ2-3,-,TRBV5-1,CASSQGQPTDTQYF,TGCGCCAGCAGCCAGGGACAGCCCACAGATACGCAGTATTTT
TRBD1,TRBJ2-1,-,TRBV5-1,CASLIGTGGIDEQFF,TGCGCCAGCTTAATCGGGACAGGGGGGATCGATGAGCAGTTCTTC
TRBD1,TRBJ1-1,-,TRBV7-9,CASSLRTGGPTEAFF,TGTGCCAGCAGCTTACGGACAGGGGGTCCCACTGAAGCTTTCTTT
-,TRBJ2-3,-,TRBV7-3,CASSDSQGGHQSGSQYF,TGTGCCAGCAGCGACTCACAGGGAGGGCACCAATCGGGATCACAGTATTTT
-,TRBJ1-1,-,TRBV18,CASSGQKIDTEAFF,TGTGCCAGCTCCGGACAGAAGATAGACACTGAAGCTTTCTTT
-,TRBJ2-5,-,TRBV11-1,CASSLGAGFNQETQYF,TGTGCCAGCAGCTTAGGGGCGGGATTCAACCAAGAGACCCAGTACTTC
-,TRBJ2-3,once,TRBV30,CAWRSGNTQYF,TGTGCCTGGAGAAGCGGAAATACGCAGTATTTT
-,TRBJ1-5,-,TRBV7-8,CASSLAKGNQPQHF,TGTGCCAGCAGCTTAGCGAAGGGGAATCAGCCCCAGCATTTT
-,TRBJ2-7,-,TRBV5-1,CASSLTVTSYEQYF,TGCGCCAGCAGCTTAACAGTTACCTCCTACGAGCAGTACTTC
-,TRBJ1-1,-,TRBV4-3,CASSQIPGGLNTEAFF,TGCGCCAGCAGCCAAATACCGGGAGGCTTGAACACTGAAGCTTTCTTT
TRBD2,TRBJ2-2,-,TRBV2,CASIGTSGRDTGELFF,TGTGCCAGCATTGGGACTAGCGGGAGAGACACCGGGGAGCTGTTTTTT
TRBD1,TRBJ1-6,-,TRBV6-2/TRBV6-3,CASSYGQGGNSPLHF,TGTGCCAGCAGTTACGGACAGGGGGGAAATTCACCCCTCCACTTT
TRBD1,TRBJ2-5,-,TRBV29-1,CSVVVGTGGTQYF,TGCAGCGTTGTGGTCGGGACAGGGGGGACCCAGTACTTC
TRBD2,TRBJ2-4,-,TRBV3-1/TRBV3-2,CASSQVGLAGGMYF,TGTGCCAGCAGCCAAGTGGGACTAGCGGGAGGGATGTACTTC
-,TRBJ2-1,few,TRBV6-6,CASSQGTYVENEQFF,TGTGCCAGCAGCCAGGGAACTTATGTGGAAAATGAGCAGTTCTTC
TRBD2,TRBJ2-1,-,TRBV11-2,CASSFPRGPAGGYNEQFF,TGTGCCAGCAGCTTCCCACGAGGGCCAGCGGGAGGCTACAATGAGCAGTTCTTC
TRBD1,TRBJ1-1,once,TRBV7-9,CASRQPRGDTEAFF,TGTGCCAGCAGGCAACCCAGGGGGGACACTGAAGCTTTCTTT
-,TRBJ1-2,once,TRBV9,CASSVSDSGLNYGYTF,TGTGCCAGCAGCGTTTCGGACAGTGGACTTAACTATGGCTACACCTTC